This T cell receptor beta chain is drawn from a study of blood T cells in healthy people across ages. Study-level findings and limits: A conclusive naive versus antigen-experienced comparison was prevented by the unsorted PBMCs.

To note about this clonotype: The antigen remains unidentified.

Then a second PCR, running roughly 7 to 11 cycles, was carried out with a sample-barcoded 5' primer and a J-beta primer mix. TCRdb re-analysed the 5' RACE reads in MiXCR, keeping a single row per CDR3 protein. In the table there are fewer than 1,000,000 distinct CDR3 sequences, 35% to 50% of which are singletons. Trimming removed 0 bases at V and 7 bases at J, with 16 bases between. This CDR3 spans 15 amino acids. Germline values: CDR1 SQVTM, CDR2 ANQGSEA. The chain carries TRBV29-1 and TRBJ2-1, with D hard to call. The source material was blood. The receptor's source is a man older than 75 in good health. The CDR3 nucleotides are TGCAGCGTTGAAGATGGCCTAGTTCGCACAAATGAGCAGTTCTTC. Translated, it gives CSVEDGLVRTNEQFF.